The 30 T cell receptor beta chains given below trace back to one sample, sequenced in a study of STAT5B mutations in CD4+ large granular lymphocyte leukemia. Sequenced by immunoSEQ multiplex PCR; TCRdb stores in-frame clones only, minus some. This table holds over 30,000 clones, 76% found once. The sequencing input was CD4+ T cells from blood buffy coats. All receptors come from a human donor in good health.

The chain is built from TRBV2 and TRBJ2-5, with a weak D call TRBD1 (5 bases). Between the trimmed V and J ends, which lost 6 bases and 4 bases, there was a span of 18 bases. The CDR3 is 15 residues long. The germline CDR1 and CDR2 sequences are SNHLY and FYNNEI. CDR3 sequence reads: CASREQGALRETQYF. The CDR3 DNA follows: TGTGCCAGCAGAGAACAAGGGGCCCTTAGAGAGACCCAGTACTTC.

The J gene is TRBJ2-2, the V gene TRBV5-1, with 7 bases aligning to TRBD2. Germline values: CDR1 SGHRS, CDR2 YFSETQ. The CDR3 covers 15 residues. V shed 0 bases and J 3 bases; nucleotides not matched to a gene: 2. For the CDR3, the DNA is TGCGCCAGCAGCTTGGGACTAGCTTACACCGGGGAGCTGTTTTTT. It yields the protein CASSLGLAYTGELFF.

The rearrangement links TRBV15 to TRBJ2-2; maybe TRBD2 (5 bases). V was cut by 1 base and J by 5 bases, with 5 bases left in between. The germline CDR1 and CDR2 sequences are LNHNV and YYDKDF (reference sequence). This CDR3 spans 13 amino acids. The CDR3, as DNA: TGTGCCACCAGCAGAGGACTAACCGGGGAGCTGTTTTTT. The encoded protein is CATSRGLTGELFF. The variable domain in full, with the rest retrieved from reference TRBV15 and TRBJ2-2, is DAMVIQNPRYQVTQFGKPVTLSCSQTLNHNVMYWYQQKSSQAPKLLFHYYDKDFNNEADTPDNFQSRRPNTSFCFLDIRSPGLGDTAMYLCATSRGLTGELFFGEGSRLTVL.

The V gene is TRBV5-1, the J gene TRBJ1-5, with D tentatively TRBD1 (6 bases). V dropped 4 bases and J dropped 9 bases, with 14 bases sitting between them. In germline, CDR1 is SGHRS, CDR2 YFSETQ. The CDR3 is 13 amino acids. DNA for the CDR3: TGCGCCAGCAGCACAGGGACCCCATGGCCCCAGCATTTT. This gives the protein CASSTGTPWPQHF.

CDR3 bases: TGTGCCAGCAGCCAAGGACAGGGTCAGGTCTATGGCTACACCTTC. It yields the protein CASSQGQGQVYGYTF. This chain links TRBV14 with TRBJ1-2, with 7 bases lining up with TRBD1. V trimming: 1 base; J trimming: 4 bases; junction bases outside the gene matches: 6. The CDR3 extends over 15 amino acids. Germline CDR1 reads SGHDN; CDR2 reads FVKESK.

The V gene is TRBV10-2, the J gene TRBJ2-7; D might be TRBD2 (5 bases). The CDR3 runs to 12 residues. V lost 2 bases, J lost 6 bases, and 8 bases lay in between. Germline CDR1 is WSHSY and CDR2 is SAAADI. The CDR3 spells CASSEELAEQYF. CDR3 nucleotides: TGCGCCAGCAGTGAGGAGCTAGCCGAGCAGTACTTC.

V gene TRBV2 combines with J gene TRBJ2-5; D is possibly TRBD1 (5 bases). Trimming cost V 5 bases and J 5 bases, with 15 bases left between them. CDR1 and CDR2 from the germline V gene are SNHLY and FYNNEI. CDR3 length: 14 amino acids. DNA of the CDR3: TGTGCCAGCAGTCGGACACGCTACGAGGAGACCCAGTACTTC. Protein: CASSRTRYEETQYF.

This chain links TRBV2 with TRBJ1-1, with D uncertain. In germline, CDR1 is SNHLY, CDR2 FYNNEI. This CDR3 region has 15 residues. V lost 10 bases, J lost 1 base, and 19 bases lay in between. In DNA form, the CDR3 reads TGTGCCACGAGGGCCACAGCCCCCCCGAACACTGAAGCTTTCTTT. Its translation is CATRATAPPNTEAFF.

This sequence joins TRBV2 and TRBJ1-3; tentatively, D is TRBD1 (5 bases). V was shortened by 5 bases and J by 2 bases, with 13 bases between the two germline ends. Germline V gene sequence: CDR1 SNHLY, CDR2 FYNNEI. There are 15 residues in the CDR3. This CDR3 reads CASSTGSGAGNTIYF. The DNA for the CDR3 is TGTGCCAGCAGTACGGGTTCGGGGGCTGGAAACACCATATATTTT.

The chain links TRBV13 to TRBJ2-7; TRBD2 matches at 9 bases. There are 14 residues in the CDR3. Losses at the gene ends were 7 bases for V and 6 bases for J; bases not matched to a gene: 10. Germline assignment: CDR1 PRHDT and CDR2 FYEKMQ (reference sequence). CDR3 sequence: CASKLAGPFLEQYF. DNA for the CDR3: TGTGCCAGCAAGCTAGCGGGACCTTTTCTCGAGCAGTACTTC.

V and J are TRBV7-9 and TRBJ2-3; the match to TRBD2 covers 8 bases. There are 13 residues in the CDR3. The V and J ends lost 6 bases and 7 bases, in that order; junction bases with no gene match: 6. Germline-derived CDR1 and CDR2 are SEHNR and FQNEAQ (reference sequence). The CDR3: CASRSGRRNTQYF. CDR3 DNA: TGTGCCAGCAGGAGCGGGAGAAGGAATACGCAGTATTTT.

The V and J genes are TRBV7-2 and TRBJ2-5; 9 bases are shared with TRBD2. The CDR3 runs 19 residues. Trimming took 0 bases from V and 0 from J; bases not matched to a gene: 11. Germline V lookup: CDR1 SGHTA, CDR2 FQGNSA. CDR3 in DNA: TGTGCCAGCAGCTTAGCCCCCCTGGCGCGGGGGGGCTACCAAGAGACCCAGTACTTC. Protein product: CASSLAPLARGGYQETQYF.

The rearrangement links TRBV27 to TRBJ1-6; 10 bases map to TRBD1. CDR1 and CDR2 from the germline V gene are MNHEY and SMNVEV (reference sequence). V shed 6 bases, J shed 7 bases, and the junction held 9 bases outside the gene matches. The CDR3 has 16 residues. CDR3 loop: CASSLLRTGGNSPLHF. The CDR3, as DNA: TGTGCCAGCAGCTTACTAAGGACAGGGGGGAATTCACCCCTCCACTTT.

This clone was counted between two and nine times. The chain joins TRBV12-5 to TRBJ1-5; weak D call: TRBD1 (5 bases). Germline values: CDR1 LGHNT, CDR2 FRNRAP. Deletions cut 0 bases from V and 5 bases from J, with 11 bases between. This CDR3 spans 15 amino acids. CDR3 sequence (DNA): TGTGCTAGTGGTTTGGTATCAGGGATGGATCAGCCCCAGCATTTT. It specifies CASGLVSGMDQPQHF. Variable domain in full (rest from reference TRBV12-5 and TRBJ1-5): DARVTQTPRHKVTEMGQEVTMRCQPILGHNTVFWYRQTMMQGLELLAYFRNRAPLDDSGMPKDRFSAEMPDATLATLKIQPSEPRDSAVYFCASGLVSGMDQPQHFGDGTRLSIL.

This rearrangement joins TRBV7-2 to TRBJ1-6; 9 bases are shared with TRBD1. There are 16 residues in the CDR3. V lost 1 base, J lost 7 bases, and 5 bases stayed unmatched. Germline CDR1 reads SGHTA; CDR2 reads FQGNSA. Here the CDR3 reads CASSLGWGQGNSPLHF. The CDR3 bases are TGTGCCAGCAGCTTAGGGTGGGGACAGGGCAATTCACCCCTCCACTTT.

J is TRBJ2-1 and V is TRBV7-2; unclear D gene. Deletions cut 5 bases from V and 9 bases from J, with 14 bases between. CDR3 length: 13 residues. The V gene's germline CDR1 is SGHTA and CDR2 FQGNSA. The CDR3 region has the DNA TGTGCCAGCAGCGCACCCATTAGCAGTGAGCAGTTCTTC. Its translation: CASSAPISSEQFF.

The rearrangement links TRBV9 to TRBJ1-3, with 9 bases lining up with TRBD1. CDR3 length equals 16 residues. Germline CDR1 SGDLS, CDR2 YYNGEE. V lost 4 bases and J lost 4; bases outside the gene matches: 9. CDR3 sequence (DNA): TGTGCCAGCAGCCCCACCGGGACAGGGACCGGAAACACCATATATTTT. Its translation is CASSPTGTGTGNTIYF.

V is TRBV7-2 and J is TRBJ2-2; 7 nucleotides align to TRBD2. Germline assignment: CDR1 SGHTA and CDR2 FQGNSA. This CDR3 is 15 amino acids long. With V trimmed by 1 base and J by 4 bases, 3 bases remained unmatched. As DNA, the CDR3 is TGTGCCAGCAGCTTAGGGTGGGAGGGCACCGGGGAGCTGTTTTTT. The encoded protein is CASSLGWEGTGELFF.

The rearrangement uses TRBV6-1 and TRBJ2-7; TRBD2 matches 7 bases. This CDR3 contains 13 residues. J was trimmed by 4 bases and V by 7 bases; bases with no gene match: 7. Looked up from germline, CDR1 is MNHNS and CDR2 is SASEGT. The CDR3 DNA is TGTGCCAGCACGCGGGGGAGGATGTACGAGCAGTACTTC. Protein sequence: CASTRGRMYEQYF.

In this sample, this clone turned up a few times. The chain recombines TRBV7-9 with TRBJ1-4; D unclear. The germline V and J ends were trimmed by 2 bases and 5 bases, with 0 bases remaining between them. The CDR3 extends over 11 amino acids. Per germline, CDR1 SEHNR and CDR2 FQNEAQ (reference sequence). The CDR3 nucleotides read TGTGCCAGCAGCTTAAATGAAAAACTGTTTTTT. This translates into CASSLNEKLFF. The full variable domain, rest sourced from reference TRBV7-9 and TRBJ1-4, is DTGVSQNPRHKITKRGQNVTFRCDPISEHNRLYWYRQTLGQGPEFLTYFQNEAQLEKSRLLSDRFSAERPKGSFSTLEIQRTEQGDSAMYLCASSLNEKLFFGSGTQLSVL.

CDR3 amino acids: CASRESEGRSYNEQFF. Written as DNA, the CDR3 is TGCGCCAGCAGAGAGTCGGAGGGACGGTCCTACAATGAGCAGTTCTTC. This chain connects TRBV5-1 to TRBJ2-1; D might be TRBD2 (6 bases). V was trimmed by 5 bases and J by 1 base, leaving 16 bases between them. The CDR3 runs to 16 residues. Per the germline V gene, CDR1 is SGHRS and CDR2 is YFSETQ.

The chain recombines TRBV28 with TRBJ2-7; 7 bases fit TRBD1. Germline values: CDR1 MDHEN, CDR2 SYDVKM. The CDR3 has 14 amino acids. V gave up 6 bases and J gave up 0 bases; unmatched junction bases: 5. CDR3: CASRQTGSSYEQYF. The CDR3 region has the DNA TGTGCCAGCAGACAGACAGGGAGCTCCTACGAGCAGTACTTC.

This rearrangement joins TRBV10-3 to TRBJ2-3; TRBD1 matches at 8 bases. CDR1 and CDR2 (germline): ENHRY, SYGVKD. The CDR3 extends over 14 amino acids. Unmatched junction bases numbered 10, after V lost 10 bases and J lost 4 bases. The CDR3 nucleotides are TGTGCCAGCCAGGGACAGGTGAAGGCAGATACGCAGTATTTT. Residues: CASQGQVKADTQYF.

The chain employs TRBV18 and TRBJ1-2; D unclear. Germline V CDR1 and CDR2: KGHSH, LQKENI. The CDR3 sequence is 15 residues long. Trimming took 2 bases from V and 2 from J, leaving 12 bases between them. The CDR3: CASSPETTRNYGYTF. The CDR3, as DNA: TGTGCCAGCTCACCAGAGACTACAAGAAACTATGGCTACACCTTC.

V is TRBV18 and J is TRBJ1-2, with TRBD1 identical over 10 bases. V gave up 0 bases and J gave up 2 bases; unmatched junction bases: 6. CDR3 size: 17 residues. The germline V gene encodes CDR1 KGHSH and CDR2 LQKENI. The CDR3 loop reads CASSPPMGTGVNYGYTF. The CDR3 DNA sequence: TGTGCCAGCTCACCACCGATGGGGACAGGGGTAAACTATGGCTACACCTTC.

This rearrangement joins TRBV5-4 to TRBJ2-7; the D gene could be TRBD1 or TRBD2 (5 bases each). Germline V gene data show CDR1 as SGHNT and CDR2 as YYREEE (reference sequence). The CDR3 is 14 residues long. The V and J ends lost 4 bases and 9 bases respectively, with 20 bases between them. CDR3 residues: CASSPRDQLAVQYF. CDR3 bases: TGTGCCAGCAGCCCCCGGGACCAGCTCGCCGTGCAGTACTTC.

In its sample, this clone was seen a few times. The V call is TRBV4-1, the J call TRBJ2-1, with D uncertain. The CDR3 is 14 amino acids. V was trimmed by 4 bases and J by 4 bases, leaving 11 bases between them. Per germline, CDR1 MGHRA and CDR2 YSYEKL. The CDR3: CASSPEPSYNEQFF. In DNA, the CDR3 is TGCGCCAGCAGCCCAGAGCCAAGTTACAATGAGCAGTTCTTC.

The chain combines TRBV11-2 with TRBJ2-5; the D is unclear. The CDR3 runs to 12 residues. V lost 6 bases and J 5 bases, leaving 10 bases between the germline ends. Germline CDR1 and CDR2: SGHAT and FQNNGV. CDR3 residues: CASRLVGETQYF. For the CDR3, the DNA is TGTGCCAGCAGACTCGTCGGGGAGACCCAGTACTTC.

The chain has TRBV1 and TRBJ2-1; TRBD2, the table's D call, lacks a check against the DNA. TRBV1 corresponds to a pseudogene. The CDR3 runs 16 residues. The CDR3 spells CTSSQGTSGRYNEQFF. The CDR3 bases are TGCACCAGCAGCCAAGGGACTAGCGGGAGATACAATGAGCAGTTCTTC.

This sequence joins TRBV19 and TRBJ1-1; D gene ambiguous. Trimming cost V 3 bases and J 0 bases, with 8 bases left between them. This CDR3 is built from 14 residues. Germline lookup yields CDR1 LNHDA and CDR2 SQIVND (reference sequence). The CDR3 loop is CASSIPGLNTEAFF. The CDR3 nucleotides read TGTGCCAGTAGTATCCCGGGATTGAACACTGAAGCTTTCTTT. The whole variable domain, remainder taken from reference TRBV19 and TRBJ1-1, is DGGITQSPKYLFRKEGQNVTLSCEQNLNHDAMYWYRQDPGQGLRLIYYSQIVNDFQKGDIAEGYSVSREKKESFPLTVTSAQKNPTAFYLCASSIPGLNTEAFFGQGTRLTVV.